Listed here are 20 T cell receptor beta chains from one sample, sequenced in a study of T-cell reconstitution after alpha-beta-depleted transplantation in children. Unique molecular identifiers were built into the TCRbeta library. TCRdb independently ran MiXCR on the PCR reads; one entry per CDR3 protein. The data contain a few hundred thousand distinct CDR3 sequences, around 13% of them seen just once; the ten biggest clones take up about 5%. The specimen was PBMCs from the stem cell graft donor, collected from the stem cell graft. Receptors were obtained from a human donor who donated a stem cell graft to a child with combined immunodeficiency.

About this clonotype: A much larger clone differs by one base, so this may be a read error. The chain combines TRBV5-5 with TRBJ2-3; no clear D gene. CDR1 is SGHKS and CDR2 is YYEKEE in the germline V gene (reference sequence). This CDR3 has 15 residues. The V end was cut by 6 bases, the J end by 4 bases, with 18 bases between. The CDR3 loop reads CASTLIITMPDTQYF. CDR3 in DNA: TGTGCCAGCACCCTGATCATTACGATGCCAGATACGCAGTATTTT.

There are a few counts of this clonotype. CDR3 amino acids: CASSPGSSDYNEQFF. The CDR3, as DNA: TGTGCCAGCAGCCCGGGGTCCTCTGACTACAATGAGCAGTTCTTC. The chain combines TRBV7-2 with TRBJ2-1; possible D gene TRBD2, 5 bases. The CDR3 loop spans 15 amino acids. V dropped 5 bases and J dropped 3 bases, with 14 bases sitting between them. Germline assignment: CDR1 SGHTA and CDR2 FQGNSA.

This chain joins TRBV12-3 or TRBV12-4 and TRBJ2-5; TRBD1 might be the D (6 bases). Trimming shortened V by 5 bases and J by 2 bases, and 12 bases separated the two germline ends. The CDR3 spans 14 residues. The CDR3 DNA is TGTGCCAGCAGTGTTACAGGGTGGCAAGAGACCCAGTACTTC. It translates to CASSVTGWQETQYF.

The sample holds many counts of this clonotype. The V gene is TRBV29-1, the J gene TRBJ2-3; either TRBD1 or TRBD2 may fit D (6 bases each). Trimming shortened V by 3 bases and J by 4 bases, and 11 bases separated the two germline ends. The V gene's germline CDR1 is SQVTM and CDR2 ANQGSEA. This CDR3 is built from 13 residues. The CDR3 reads CSVEWGAADTQYF. CDR3 nucleotide sequence: TGCAGCGTTGAGTGGGGGGCAGCAGATACGCAGTATTTT.

The chain employs TRBV24-1 and TRBJ2-5; 11 positions agree with TRBD2. V shed 2 bases and J 2 bases; nucleotides not matched to a gene: 9. CDR3 size: 18 residues. CDR1 is KGHDR and CDR2 is SFDVKD in the germline V gene. The CDR3 DNA reads as TGTGCCACCAGTGATTGGGACGGACTAGCGGGTCCTCAAGAGACCCAGTACTTC. It translates to CATSDWDGLAGPQETQYF.

The rearrangement uses TRBV11-3 and TRBJ2-7; the D gene is possibly TRBD1 (6 bases). Germline V CDR1 and CDR2: SGHNT, YENEEA. V lost 3 bases and J lost 9, with 12 bases in between. The length of the CDR3 is 12 residues. CDR3 protein: CASSLGTGMQYF. CDR3 nucleotides: TGTGCCAGCAGCTTGGGCACAGGGATGCAGTACTTC.

This clonotype was seen more than once but under ten times. This chain links TRBV13 with TRBJ2-7; D not certain. This CDR3 has 15 residues. Trimming took 0 bases from V and 6 from J, leaving 15 bases between them. The germline gives CDR1 PRHDT, CDR2 FYEKMQ (reference sequence). CDR3 sequence: CASSLGLIGWGEQYF. The CDR3 coding sequence is TGTGCCAGCAGCTTAGGCCTCATAGGGTGGGGCGAGCAGTACTTC.

This clonotype was detected many times. The V call is TRBV12-3 or TRBV12-4, the J call TRBJ1-1; no firm D call. The CDR3 is 14 residues long. The V end lost 6 bases, the J end lost 1 base, and 12 bases lay between the germline ends. CDR3 sequence: CASRTDGQNTEAFF. The CDR3 nucleotides are TGTGCCAGCAGAACAGACGGCCAGAACACTGAAGCTTTCTTT.

This clonotype has a handful of counts. The V and J genes are TRBV9 and TRBJ1-3; D remains unclear. V lost 0 bases to trimming and J lost 4 bases, with 14 bases between them. CDR1 and CDR2 (germline): SGDLS, YYNGEE. The CDR3 extends over 16 amino acids. The CDR3 nucleotides are TGTGCCAGCAGCGTAGAGGGCAGGCGGGCCGGAAACACCATATATTTT. It encodes CASSVEGRRAGNTIYF. The full variable domain, rest sourced from reference TRBV9 and TRBJ1-3, is DSGVTQTPKHLITATGQRVTLRCSPRSGDLSVYWYQQSLDQGLQFLIQYYNGEERAKGNILERFSAQQFPDLHSELNLSSLELGDSALYFCASSVEGRRAGNTIYFGEGSWLTVV.

Only a few counts were recorded for this clonotype. This chain uses TRBV10-3 with TRBJ2-5; 10 nucleotides agree with TRBD2. The CDR3 loop spans 19 amino acids. V gave up 2 bases and J gave up 4 bases; unmatched junction bases: 16. CDR1 is ENHRY, CDR2 SYGVKD, per germline. The CDR3 coding sequence is TGTGCCATCAGTGAGACCATCGGGGCTAGCGGGAGTTTGAGAGAGACCCAGTACTTC. Protein sequence: CAISETIGASGSLRETQYF.

This rearrangement joins TRBV7-2 to TRBJ2-2; 10 nucleotides align to TRBD2. V shed 2 bases and J 1 base; nucleotides not matched to a gene: 4. This CDR3 comprises 17 residues. Per the germline V gene, CDR1 is SGHTA and CDR2 is FQGNSA. The CDR3: CASSLTLAGVNTGELFF. DNA for the CDR3: TGTGCCAGCAGCTTAACGCTAGCGGGGGTGAACACCGGGGAGCTGTTTTTT.

The rearrangement joins TRBV9 to TRBJ2-2, with D possibly TRBD2 on 6 matching bases. V lost 0 bases, J lost 1 base, and 7 bases lay in between. Germline V gene sequence: CDR1 SGDLS, CDR2 YYNGEE. The CDR3 has 15 residues. CDR3 region: CASSVGGGNTGELFF. Written as DNA, the CDR3 is TGTGCCAGCAGCGTAGGGGGAGGGAACACCGGGGAGCTGTTTTTT.

This chain connects TRBV5-1 to TRBJ2-2, with a possible D match to TRBD1 (5 bases). The CDR3 covers 19 residues. Germline-derived CDR1 and CDR2 are SGHRS and YFSETQ. The germline V and J ends were trimmed by 0 bases and 1 base, with 19 bases remaining between them. CDR3 nucleotides: TGCGCCAGCAGCTTGGAGTTCCAGGGTATGTCTCGGAACACCGGGGAGCTGTTTTTT. Protein sequence: CASSLEFQGMSRNTGELFF.

This clonotype was seen many times. The chain combines TRBV20-1 with TRBJ1-5; 7 bases agree with TRBD1. V lost 5 bases, J lost 5 bases, and 9 bases stayed unmatched. From germline, CDR1 is DFQATT and CDR2 SNEGSKA (reference sequence). The CDR3 is 14 amino acids. CDR3 DNA sequence: TGCAGTGCTCGCCCGCAGGGGGTAGATCAGCCCCAGCATTTT. It codes for CSARPQGVDQPQHF.

This clonotype has a handful of counts. The gene calls are TRBV10-3 and TRBJ2-1; D tentatively reads TRBD1 or TRBD2 (5 bases each). CDR3 length: 14 amino acids. V lost 6 bases and J lost 12, with 21 bases in between. CDR1 ENHRY and CDR2 SYGVKD come from the germline V gene. CDR3: CAIRADRDRVRQFF. Here the CDR3 DNA reads TGTGCCATCAGAGCCGACCGGGACCGTGTTAGGCAGTTCTTC.

The chain joins TRBV3-1 to TRBJ2-3, with D possibly TRBD2 on 6 matching bases. Germline V CDR1 and CDR2: LGHDT, YNNKEL (reference sequence). Trimming pared 2 bases from V and 2 bases from J, leaving 14 bases between. This CDR3 has 16 residues. Here the CDR3 reads CASSQNRGGNTDTQYF. Here the CDR3 DNA reads TGTGCCAGCAGCCAAAATCGGGGCGGGAACACAGATACGCAGTATTTT.

V and J are TRBV6-5 and TRBJ2-7, with unresolved D. V lost 3 bases to trimming and J lost 1 base, with 10 bases between them. The CDR3 consists of 14 residues. CDR1 is MNHEY, CDR2 SVGAGI, per germline. The CDR3 loop reads CASSYYSASYEQYF. In DNA form, the CDR3 reads TGTGCCAGCAGTTATTACTCTGCTTCCTACGAGCAGTACTTC.

This clonotype showed up many times. The J gene is TRBJ1-5, the V gene TRBV12-3 or TRBV12-4; D might be TRBD1 (5 bases). The germline V and J ends were trimmed by 3 bases and 5 bases, with 11 bases remaining between them. The CDR3 has 14 amino acids. The CDR3 here is CASSFQGGDQPQHF. The DNA for the CDR3 is TGTGCCAGCAGTTTTCAGGGTGGAGATCAGCCCCAGCATTTT.

This clonotype was counted between two and nine times. V is TRBV29-1 and J is TRBJ2-5; the D gene could be TRBD1 or TRBD2 (5 bases each). The CDR3 sequence is 13 residues long. Germline V gene lookup returns CDR1 SQVTM and CDR2 ANQGSEA. Trimming took off 6 bases at V and 2 bases at J, with 13 bases between the two ends. CDR3 loop: CSVDDGGQETQYF. The CDR3 bases are TGCAGCGTGGATGATGGGGGACAAGAGACCCAGTACTTC.

This clonotype was seen at least ten times. This chain links TRBV12-3 or TRBV12-4 with TRBJ2-1; D ambiguous. Trimming took 1 base from V and 3 from J, leaving 7 bases between them. The CDR3 length is 14 residues. The CDR3 DNA reads TGTGCCAGCAGTTTAGAGTCCGGCTACAATGAGCAGTTCTTC. Amino acids: CASSLESGYNEQFF.